This T cell receptor (beta chain) was captured by sequencing in a study of T-cell memory formation after mild COVID-19. Study-wide points: Pre-infection memory showed some responding clones, and this suggested that cross-reactive memory joined. CM and EM subsets held most contracting CD4+ clones; EMRA held CD8+ ones.

V was shortened by 1 base and J by 4 bases, with 17 bases between the two germline ends. Germline V gene sequence: CDR1 LGHNA, CDR2 YSLEER. The CDR3 is made up of 18 amino acids. This clonotype was counted a few times. Its antigen is unknown. 5'RACE primed from the constant segment yielded TCR alpha and TCR beta cDNA libraries bearing sample barcodes and UMIs. TCRdb re-analysed the 5' RACE reads in MiXCR, keeping a single row per CDR3 protein. The data show roughly 170,000 distinct CDR3 sequences, approximately 18% seen once. The chain is built from TRBV4-3 and TRBJ2-6; D is uncertain. Material: PBMCs or a T cell subset sorted from them (not recorded which). This TCR derives from a man aged 18-30 years who had mild COVID-19 (a few samples of this study predate the infection). Cell type and time point are not known. This chain's CDR3 is CASSQGFRVVSGANVLTF. For the CDR3, the DNA is TGCGCCAGCAGCCAAGGTTTCAGAGTGGTCTCCGGGGCCAACGTCCTGACTTTC.